The clone carrying this T cell receptor (beta chain) has only a few counts. What it recognizes is unknown. RNA transcripts gave rise to amplified TCR beta CDR3 regions. The study used the HTBI primer set for a first-round RT-PCR of the TCR CDR3. TCRdb redid the calling of the multiplex PCR reads with MiXCR, one entry per CDR3 protein. Among 350,000 to 450,000 distinct CDR3 sequences, over 12% were seen once, and the ten largest hold 25% to 30%. Patients showing uncontrolled infection, other autoimmune disease, pregnancy or lactation were ineligible. These data are taken from a study of T cells in Graves' hyperthyroidism and ophthalmopathy. Study context: Before any treatment, at initial diagnosis, peripheral blood was collected. Findings and caveats of the study: Onset of ophthalmopathy came a median around 7.1 months after the model predicted it. Ophthalmopathy was separated from stable hyperthyroidism by a 13 V-J model.

The CDR3 has 15 residues. V was shortened by 1 base and J by 5 bases, with 15 bases between the two germline ends. Germline CDR1 is LGHDT and CDR2 is YNNKEL (reference sequence). Sequencing was done on a sample of blood. This clonotype was sampled from a man aged 50 to 59 with Graves' ophthalmopathy. The genes are TRBV3-1 and TRBJ2-7; D possibly corresponds to TRBD2 (6 bases). The CDR3 DNA reads as TGTGCCAGCAGCCAAGCCCAGGAGGGGAGCCACGAGCAGTACTTC. Its translation is CASSQAQEGSHEQYF.